The 21 T cell receptor beta chains presented below share a single source sample, sequenced in a study of blood T cell repertoires in COVID-19. Method: immunoSEQ multiplex PCR; TCRdb's copy keeps in-frame clones and lacks some. The table lists some 390,000 clones, roughly 86% of them singletons. Sample: peripheral blood. The receptors derive from a woman aged 55-69 years with COVID-19, enrolled during active disease.

V usage is TRBV11-2 and J usage is TRBJ2-7; 8 bases agree with TRBD1. J was trimmed by 2 bases and V by 1 base; bases with no gene match: 7. The CDR3 is 16 residues long. CDR1 SGHAT and CDR2 FQNNGV come from the germline V gene. The CDR3 nucleotides are TGTGCCAGCAGCTTAGCTATAGGGGACAGGCCCTACGAGCAGTACTTC. Protein sequence: CASSLAIGDRPYEQYF.

V gene TRBV15 combines with J gene TRBJ2-5; 9 bases are shared with TRBD2. The CDR3 has 16 residues. Trimming at V came to 0 bases and at J to 5 bases, leaving 7 bases not matched to a gene. The germline gives CDR1 LNHNV, CDR2 YYDKDF (reference sequence). CDR3 amino acids: CATSREAGGGGETQYF. The CDR3 DNA reads as TGTGCCACCAGCAGAGAAGCGGGGGGAGGAGGGGAGACCCAGTACTTC.

The chain recombines TRBV11-2 with TRBJ1-5; D uncertain. The germline V and J ends were trimmed by 4 bases and 3 bases, with 16 bases remaining between them. Per germline, CDR1 SGHAT and CDR2 FQNNGV. This CDR3 has 16 residues. The CDR3 loop reads CASSSGISGSNQPQHF. CDR3 DNA sequence: TGTGCCAGCAGCTCGGGGATCAGCGGTTCCAATCAGCCCCAGCATTTT.

This chain joins TRBV9 and TRBJ1-2; D unclear. The ends were cut back, 0 bases at V and 3 bases at J, with 9 bases in the middle. The CDR3 consists of 14 residues. Germline CDR1 reads SGDLS; CDR2 reads YYNGEE. The CDR3 region has the DNA TGTGCCAGCAGCGTAGATAACAGATACTATGGCTACACCTTC. Amino acid sequence: CASSVDNRYYGYTF.

This clone appeared a few times. This chain uses TRBV5-1 with TRBJ1-2; TRBD1 matches 11 bases. Trimming removed 4 bases from V and 0 bases from J; junction bases left unmatched: 8. Germline V lookup: CDR1 SGHRS, CDR2 YFSETQ. The CDR3 covers 17 residues. The DNA of the CDR3 is TGCGCCAGCAGCAACGGACAGGGGGCTATAGCTAACTATGGCTACACCTTC. The encoded protein is CASSNGQGAIANYGYTF. Based on the CDR3 plus reference TRBV5-1 and TRBJ1-2, the full variable domain is KAGVTQTPRYLIKTRGQQVTLSCSPISGHRSVSWYQQTPGQGLQFLFEYFSETQRNKGNFPGRFSGRQFSNSRSEMNVSTLELGDSALYLCASSNGQGAIANYGYTFGSGTRLTVV.

The rearrangement uses TRBV3-1 (or the pseudogene TRBV3-2) and TRBJ2-3; D call uncertain. The CDR3 consists of 13 residues. Trimming removed 4 bases at V and 1 base at J, with 6 bases between. Germline lookup yields CDR1 LGHDT and CDR2 YNNKEL (reference sequence). CDR3 DNA sequence: TGTGCCAGCAGCCCACATGGCACAGATACGCAGTATTTT. It translates to CASSPHGTDTQYF.

CDR3 nucleotides: TGTGCCAGCAGGCGACAGGGCCCCTCTGGAAACACCATATATTTT. Encoded protein: CASRRQGPSGNTIYF. The chain links TRBV5-6 to TRBJ1-3, with TRBD1 matching 7 bases. The CDR3 consists of 15 residues. The germline gives CDR1 SGHDT, CDR2 YYEEEE. The V and J ends lost 5 bases and 0 bases, in that order; junction bases with no gene match: 5.

The chain combines TRBV5-5 with TRBJ1-6; tentative D call: TRBD1 (5 bases). The CDR3 loop spans 15 amino acids. Germline V gene lookup returns CDR1 SGHKS and CDR2 YYEKEE (reference sequence). Trimming pared 4 bases from V and 7 bases from J, leaving 15 bases between. DNA of the CDR3: TGTGCCAGCAGCCCGACGAGACAGCAAAATTCACCCCTCCACTTT. It translates to CASSPTRQQNSPLHF. Using reference TRBV5-5 and TRBJ1-6 for the parts outside the CDR3, the full variable domain is DAGVTQSPTHLIKTRGQQVTLRCSPISGHKSVSWYQQVLGQGPQFIFQYYEKEERGRGNFPDRFSARQFPNYSSELNVNALLLGDSALYLCASSPTRQQNSPLHFGNGTRLTVT.

The J gene is TRBJ2-6, the V gene TRBV14; D is possibly TRBD1 (6 bases). Germline CDR1 reads SGHDN; CDR2 reads FVKESK. Trimming took off 2 bases at V and 0 bases at J, with 8 bases between the two ends. The CDR3 runs to 16 residues. In nucleotides, the CDR3 is TGTGCCAGCAGCCAAAGACAGGACTCTGGGGCCAACGTCCTGACTTTC. Translated: CASSQRQDSGANVLTF.

This rearrangement joins TRBV28 to TRBJ1-1, with 8 bases fitting TRBD1. The CDR3 spans 15 residues. With 0 bases clipped from V and 4 bases from J, the junction kept 4 bases outside the gene matches. Germline loops: CDR1 MDHEN, CDR2 SYDVKM. CDR3 sequence reads: CASSLWGQDGTEAFF. The CDR3 bases are TGTGCCAGCAGTTTATGGGGACAGGACGGCACTGAAGCTTTCTTT.

This sequence joins TRBV29-1 and TRBJ2-7; TRBD1 matches 9 bases. From germline, CDR1 is SQVTM and CDR2 ANQGSEA. The CDR3 runs to 13 residues. V was pared by 4 bases and J by 9 bases, with 10 bases of the junction left unmatched. CDR3 sequence (DNA): TGCAGCGTTGCGACAGGGGGGAACAAGTGGCAGTACTTC. Its protein is CSVATGGNKWQYF.

Note on this clone: A junction boundary mismatches the germline segment, possibly from a read error. This chain links TRBV7-7 with TRBJ2-7; D perhaps matches TRBD1 (5 bases). Germline values: CDR1 SSHAT, CDR2 FNYEAQ (reference sequence). The CDR3 runs 14 residues. The CDR3 here is CASSRNLGAYEQYF. DNA of the CDR3: TGTGCTAGCAGCCGAAATTTAGGGGCTTACGAGCAGTACTTC.

On this clone: This same CDR3 is encoded by further DNA sequences in the sample. V is TRBV5-1 and J is TRBJ2-7, with 9 bases lining up with TRBD1. CDR3 size: 15 residues. CDR1 and CDR2 (germline): SGHRS, YFSETQ. V shed 0 bases and J 4 bases; nucleotides not matched to a gene: 5. CDR3 in amino acids: CASSLEGTGLYEQYF. In DNA form, the CDR3 reads TGCGCCAGCAGCTTGGAAGGGACAGGGCTATACGAGCAGTACTTC.

The V call is TRBV19, the J call TRBJ1-3, with 8 bases fitting TRBD1. V shed 6 bases, J shed 10 bases, and the junction held 8 bases outside the gene matches. Germline values: CDR1 LNHDA, CDR2 SQIVND (reference sequence). The CDR3 has 13 residues. The CDR3 sequence is CASRDRGVRTIYF. DNA of the CDR3: TGTGCCAGTAGAGACAGGGGTGTCCGGACCATATATTTT.

This clone has just one count. V is TRBV19 and J is TRBJ1-1; D is unclear. The CDR3 spans 13 residues. Germline lookup yields CDR1 LNHDA and CDR2 SQIVND (reference sequence). Between the trimmed V and J ends, which lost 7 bases and 0 bases, there was a span of 9 bases. The chain's CDR3 is CASKVALNTEAFF. CDR3 in DNA: TGTGCCAGTAAAGTAGCCCTGAACACTGAAGCTTTCTTT.

The chain carries TRBV24-1 and TRBJ2-5; 7 bases match TRBD1. Losses at the gene ends were 4 bases for V and 0 bases for J; bases not matched to a gene: 4. This CDR3 region has 15 residues. Germline V gene data show CDR1 as KGHDR and CDR2 as SFDVKD. The CDR3 DNA follows: TGTGCCACCAGTGAACCGGGACAGAACCAAGAGACCCAGTACTTC. Its translation: CATSEPGQNQETQYF.

The rearrangement uses TRBV30 and TRBJ2-3; the D gene is possibly TRBD2 (6 bases). CDR3 size: 14 residues. In germline, CDR1 is GTSNPN, CDR2 SVGIG (reference sequence). V was cut by 2 bases and J by 0 bases, with 9 bases left in between. CDR3 residues: CAWSYGGSTDTQYF. In DNA, the CDR3 is TGTGCCTGGAGTTACGGGGGTAGCACAGATACGCAGTATTTT.

This chain uses TRBV6-2 or TRBV6-3 with TRBJ2-1; a possible D gene is TRBD1 (6 bases). Germline V gene data show CDR1 as MNHEY and CDR2 as SVGEGT. V gave up 4 bases and J gave up 12 bases, with 16 bases separating them. The CDR3 totals 13 residues. The CDR3 DNA follows: TGTGCCAGCAGTTTCTACAGGGCCCGAGGGCAGTTCTTC. It codes for CASSFYRARGQFF.

J is TRBJ1-5 and V is TRBV28; 8 bases are shared with TRBD1. The CDR3 has 15 amino acids. Looked up from germline, CDR1 is MDHEN and CDR2 is SYDVKM. With V trimmed by 4 bases and J by 11 bases, 13 bases remained unmatched. Here the CDR3 DNA reads TGTGCCAGCAGTTATCCCCGGGACAGGTCCCTGGCCCAGCATTTT. Amino acids: CASSYPRDRSLAQHF. Supplemented by reference TRBV28 and TRBJ1-5, the full variable domain reads DVKVTQSSRYLVKRTGEKVFLECVQDMDHENMFWYRQDPGLGLRLIYFSYDVKMKEKGDIPEGYSVSREKKERFSLILESASTNQTSMYLCASSYPRDRSLAQHFGDGTRLSIL.

V is TRBV19 and J is TRBJ1-5; TRBD1 matches 7 bases. The V gene end was trimmed by 5 bases and the J gene end by 2 bases; junction bases not matched to a gene: 3. CDR3 length equals 14 residues. Per germline, CDR1 LNHDA and CDR2 SQIVND (reference sequence). The chain's CDR3 is CASSGQGGNQPQHF. CDR3 nucleotide sequence: TGTGCCAGTAGTGGTCAGGGGGGCAATCAGCCCCAGCATTTT.

CDR3 DNA: TGTGCCAGCAGTGAGCGTTTACTTTCGACTGAAGCTTTCTTT. This gives the protein CASSERLLSTEAFF. The gene calls are TRBV28 and TRBJ1-1; D ambiguous. There are 14 residues in the CDR3. Germline CDR1 MDHEN, CDR2 SYDVKM. The V gene lost 5 bases and the J gene lost 5 bases, with 15 bases spanning the gap.